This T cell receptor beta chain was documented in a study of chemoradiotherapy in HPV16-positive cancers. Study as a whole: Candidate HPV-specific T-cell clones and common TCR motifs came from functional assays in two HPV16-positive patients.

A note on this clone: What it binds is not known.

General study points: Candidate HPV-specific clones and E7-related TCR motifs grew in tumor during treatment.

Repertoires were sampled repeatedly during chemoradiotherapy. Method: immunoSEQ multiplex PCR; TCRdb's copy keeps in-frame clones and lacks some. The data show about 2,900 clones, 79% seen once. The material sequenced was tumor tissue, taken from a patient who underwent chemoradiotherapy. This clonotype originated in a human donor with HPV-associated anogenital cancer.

The CDR3 reads CASRTNRATNEKLFF. CDR3 bases: TGTGCCAGCAGAACCAACCGGGCAACTAATGAAAAACTGTTTTTT. This chain joins TRBV11-2 and TRBJ1-4; D not certain. V lost 6 bases to trimming and J lost 0 bases, with 11 bases between them. The CDR3 has 15 residues. The germline V gene encodes CDR1 SGHAT and CDR2 FQNNGV. The full variable domain, in which reference TRBV11-2 and TRBJ1-4 provide the parts outside the CDR3, is EAGVAQSPRYKIIEKRQSVAFWCNPISGHATLYWYQQILGQGPKLLIQFQNNGVVDDSQLPKDRFSAERLKGVDSTLKIQPAKLEDSAVYLCASRTNRATNEKLFFGSGTQLSVL.